A single sample is the source of the 10 T cell receptor beta chains below, sequenced in a study of T cells after yellow fever vaccination. MiXCR was run by TCRdb on the 5' RACE reads, yielding one entry per CDR3 protein. The data show 450,000 to 550,000 distinct CDR3 sequences, with about 19% seen just once and 13% to 15% held by the top ten. This specimen was PBMCs, taken 15 days after the yellow fever booster vaccination. Source of these receptors: a man between 25 and 39 years old who received the YFV17D yellow fever vaccine.

This clonotype was picked up a small number of times. The chain employs TRBV12-3 or TRBV12-4 and TRBJ2-7; the D gene is possibly TRBD1 (5 bases). V was pared by 6 bases and J by 5 bases, with 11 bases between. The CDR3 covers 12 residues. CDR3 bases: TGTGCCAGCAGAGCAGGGTTAAACGAGCAGTACTTC. It encodes CASRAGLNEQYF.

This rearrangement joins TRBV7-2 to TRBJ2-1, with D possibly being TRBD1 or TRBD2 (5 bases each). Trimming removed 6 bases at V and 0 bases at J, with 12 bases between. The CDR3 covers 15 residues. Germline-derived CDR1 and CDR2 are SGHTA and FQGNSA. In DNA, the CDR3 is TGTGCCAGCAGTCCCGGGACGCGCTCCTACAATGAGCAGTTCTTC. Its protein product is CASSPGTRSYNEQFF.

This clonotype appeared a single time. The chain employs TRBV28 and TRBJ2-2; D possibly corresponds to TRBD2 (6 bases). This CDR3 spans 16 amino acids. Germline lookup yields CDR1 MDHEN and CDR2 SYDVKM. Trimming removed 6 bases at V and 1 base at J, with 15 bases between. The chain's CDR3 is CASRSLGRGNTGELFF. CDR3 DNA sequence: TGTGCCAGCAGATCACTCGGGCGGGGGAACACCGGGGAGCTGTTTTTT.

This clonotype was counted ten times or more. The chain recombines TRBV12-3 or TRBV12-4 with TRBJ2-5; unclear D gene. V lost 5 bases and J 5 bases, leaving 12 bases between the germline ends. The CDR3 is 13 residues long. CDR3 loop: CASSPGPKETQYF. In DNA, the CDR3 is TGTGCCAGCAGTCCCGGTCCCAAGGAGACCCAGTACTTC.

The genes are TRBV24-1 and TRBJ2-1; 9 bases are a match to TRBD2. This CDR3 is built from 13 residues. Germline assignment: CDR1 KGHDR and CDR2 SFDVKD. V lost 5 bases and J lost 8; bases outside the gene matches: 3. CDR3 nucleotides: TGTGCCACCAGTGGTAGCGGGAGCGATGAGCAGTTCTTC. It yields the protein CATSGSGSDEQFF.

This chain joins TRBV9 and TRBJ2-3; D unclear. The CDR3 covers 13 residues. V dropped 2 bases and J dropped 0 bases, with 4 bases sitting between them. CDR1 SGDLS and CDR2 YYNGEE come from the germline V gene. The CDR3 is CASSVFSTDTQYF. CDR3 nucleotide sequence: TGTGCCAGCAGCGTTTTTAGCACAGATACGCAGTATTTT.

The V and J genes are TRBV15 and TRBJ2-7; possibly TRBD1 for D (5 bases). This CDR3 spans 14 amino acids. V was clipped by 8 bases and J by 3 bases, with 17 bases between them. Looked up from germline, CDR1 is LNHNV and CDR2 is YYDKDF (reference sequence). CDR3 loop: CATAPGQGSYEQYF. DNA of the CDR3: TGTGCCACCGCGCCCGGTCAGGGTAGCTACGAGCAGTACTTC.

This rearrangement joins TRBV15 to TRBJ2-7, with 8 bases lining up with TRBD1. CDR3 length: 14 amino acids. J lost 3 bases, V lost 1 base, and 2 bases had no gene match. CDR1 LNHNV and CDR2 YYDKDF come from the germline V gene (reference sequence). The CDR3 nucleotides read TGTGCCACCAGCAGAGGGACAGGGAACTACGAGCAGTACTTC. Amino acids: CATSRGTGNYEQYF.

The chain combines TRBV20-1 with TRBJ1-5; D gene uncertain. Trimming took 2 bases from V and 5 from J, leaving 16 bases between them. Germline CDR1 and CDR2: DFQATT and SNEGSKA (reference sequence). This CDR3 is 15 amino acids long. The CDR3 loop reads CSARRDLERDQPQHF. CDR3 sequence (DNA): TGCAGTGCTAGACGCGACCTAGAAAGGGATCAGCCCCAGCATTTT.

This clonotype has only a few counts. This chain connects TRBV27 to TRBJ2-3; a weak D match, TRBD2 (5 bases). Germline lookup yields CDR1 MNHEY and CDR2 SMNVEV (reference sequence). The V end was cut by 4 bases, the J end by 2 bases, with 13 bases between. The CDR3 has 15 residues. The CDR3 region has the DNA TGTGCCAGCAGTTACTTGGGCCGGGACACAGATACGCAGTATTTT. Its translation is CASSYLGRDTDTQYF.